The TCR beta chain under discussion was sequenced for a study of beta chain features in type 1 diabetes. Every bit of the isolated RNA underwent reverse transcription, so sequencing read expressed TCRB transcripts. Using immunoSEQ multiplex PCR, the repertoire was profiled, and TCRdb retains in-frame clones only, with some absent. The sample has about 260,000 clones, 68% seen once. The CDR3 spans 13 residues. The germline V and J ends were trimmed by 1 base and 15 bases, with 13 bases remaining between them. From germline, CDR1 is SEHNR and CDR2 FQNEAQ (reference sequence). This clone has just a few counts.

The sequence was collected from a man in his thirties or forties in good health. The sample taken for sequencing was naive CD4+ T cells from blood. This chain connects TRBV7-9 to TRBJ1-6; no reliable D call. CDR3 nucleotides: TGTGCCAGCAGCTTAGAAGTGGTCGACTTCCTCCACTTT. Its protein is CASSLEVVDFLHF.